There are a few counts of the clone carrying this T cell receptor (beta chain). The data were taken from a study of T cells in Graves' hyperthyroidism and ophthalmopathy. What was amplified from RNA transcripts were TCR beta CDR3 regions. HTBI primers were used for first-round RT-PCR of the TCR CDR3. MiXCR, run by TCRdb on the multiplex PCR reads, gives a single entry per CDR3 protein. The table has a few hundred thousand distinct CDR3 sequences, around 13% seen once. Germline values: CDR1 GTSNPN, CDR2 SVGIG (reference sequence). The CDR3 runs 15 residues. Trimming cost V 5 bases and J 0 bases; bases outside gene matches: 7.

This sequence originates from a woman between 25 and 40 years old with Graves' hyperthyroidism that later progressed to Graves' ophthalmopathy. Material: blood. V and J are TRBV30 and TRBJ2-7, with 10 nucleotides matching TRBD2. The CDR3 bases are TGTGCCTGGGATTGGACTAGCGGCTCCTCCTACGAGCAGTACTTC. Translated: CAWDWTSGSSYEQYF.